The sample holds many counts of the clone carrying this T cell receptor (beta chain). One end of the junction fails to match germline, which may point to a read error. TCRdb reanalysed the 5' RACE reads using MiXCR and keeps one entry per CDR3 protein. The table includes 210,000 or so distinct CDR3 sequences, about 17% detected once. CDR1 SGHKS and CDR2 YYEKEE come from the germline V gene (reference sequence). This CDR3 is 15 amino acids long. The data were obtained in a study of T-cell memory formation after mild COVID-19. The sequencing input was PBMCs or a T cell subset sorted from them (not recorded which). This receptor was taken from an adult woman who had mild COVID-19 (a few samples of this study predate the infection). Cell type and time point are not known. The chain carries TRBV5-5 and TRBJ2-2; 7 bases line up with TRBD2. The CDR3 DNA sequence: TGTGCCAGCACCTTGGGGCTAGCGGTCACCGGGGAGCTGTTTTTT. Residues: CASTLGLAVTGELFF.